The 5 T cell receptor beta chains below were found in one sample sequenced in a study of cytomegalovirus exposure and HLA in healthy donors. Vbeta (60) and Jbeta (13) primers were used in the PCR. Only in-frame clones appear in the TCRdb table, and some are missing; sequencing was by immunoSEQ multiplex PCR. The data show 150,000 to 200,000 clones, over 70% seen once. Sequencing was performed on PBMCs. The source is a male donor in good health and CMV-seronegative.

The chain couples TRBV4-1 to TRBJ1-2; the D gene is possibly TRBD1 (6 bases). This CDR3 contains 14 residues. V was clipped by 0 bases and J by 8 bases, with 13 bases between them. Germline-derived CDR1 and CDR2 are MGHRA and YSYEKL. DNA for the CDR3: TGCGCCAGCAGCCAAGATCCAGGGGATTGGGGCTACACCTTC. As protein: CASSQDPGDWGYTF.

The table lists this clone with a count of one. The chain employs TRBV29-1 and TRBJ2-3; D is possibly TRBD1 (6 bases). V was clipped by 3 bases and J by 2 bases, with 21 bases between them. The CDR3 runs to 17 residues. In germline, CDR1 is SQVTM, CDR2 ANQGSEA. CDR3: CSVEGQAGVAPTDTQYF. In DNA, the CDR3 is TGCAGCGTTGAGGGGCAGGCAGGGGTTGCCCCCACAGATACGCAGTATTTT.

The chain is built from TRBV18 and TRBJ2-7, with D possibly being TRBD1 (5 bases). Germline-derived CDR1 and CDR2 are KGHSH and LQKENI. V dropped 3 bases and J dropped 3 bases, with 15 bases sitting between them. The CDR3 sequence is 15 residues long. For the CDR3, the DNA is TGTGCCAGCTCACCGAAATCACAGGCTGGCTACGAGCAGTACTTC. It yields the protein CASSPKSQAGYEQYF.

This chain uses TRBV6-5 with TRBJ1-1; the D gene is possibly TRBD1 (6 bases). V was pared by 4 bases and J by 4 bases, with 16 bases between. The CDR3 has 15 amino acids. Germline V gene data show CDR1 as MNHEY and CDR2 as SVGAGI. The CDR3 sequence: CASSSYRVGSTEAFF. Here the CDR3 DNA reads TGTGCCAGCAGTTCCTACAGGGTAGGCAGCACTGAAGCTTTCTTT.

The gene calls are TRBV4-2 and TRBJ2-3; TRBD1 aligns across 7 bases. The CDR3 sequence is 15 residues long. Germline values: CDR1 LGHNA, CDR2 YNFKEQ. The junction had 12 bases not matched to a gene; V was cut back by 4 bases and J by 8 bases. Here the CDR3 DNA reads TGTGCCAGCAGCCCTAGCCCGGACAGGTTGGGTACGCAGTATTTT. This gives the protein CASSPSPDRLGTQYF.